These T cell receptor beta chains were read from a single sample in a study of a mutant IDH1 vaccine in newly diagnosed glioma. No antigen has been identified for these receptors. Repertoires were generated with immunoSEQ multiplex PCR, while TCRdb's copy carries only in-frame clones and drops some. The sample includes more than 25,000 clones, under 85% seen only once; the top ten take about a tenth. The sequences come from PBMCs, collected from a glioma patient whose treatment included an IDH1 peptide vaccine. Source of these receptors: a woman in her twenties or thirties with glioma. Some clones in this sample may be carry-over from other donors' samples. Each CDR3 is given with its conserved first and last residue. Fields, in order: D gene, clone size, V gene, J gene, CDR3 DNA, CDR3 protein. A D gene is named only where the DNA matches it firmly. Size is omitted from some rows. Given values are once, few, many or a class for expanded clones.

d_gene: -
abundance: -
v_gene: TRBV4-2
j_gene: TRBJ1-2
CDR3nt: TGTGCCAGCAGCCAATCCCAGGGGCCCGAATATGGCTACACCTTC
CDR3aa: CASSQSQGPEYGYTF

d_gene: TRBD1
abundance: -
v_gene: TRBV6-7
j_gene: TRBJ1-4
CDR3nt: TGTGCCAGCAGTTGGGGGGGACAGAAGTTTAGCGAAAAACTGTTTTTT
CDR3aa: CASSWGGQKFSEKLFF

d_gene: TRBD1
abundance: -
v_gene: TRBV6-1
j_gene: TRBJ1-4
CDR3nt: TGTGCCAGCAGTGGGGGCCGAACAGGGGGAGAAAAACTGTTTTTT
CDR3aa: CASSGGRTGGEKLFF

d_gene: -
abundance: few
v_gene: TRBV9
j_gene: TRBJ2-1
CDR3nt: TGTGCCAGCAGCGTAGGCCCCACCAATGAGCAGTTCTTC
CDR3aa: CASSVGPTNEQFF

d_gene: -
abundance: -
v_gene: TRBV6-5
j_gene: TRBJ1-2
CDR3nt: TGTGCCAGCAGTGGAGAAGGGAAGGTCCCCACCTTC
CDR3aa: CASSGEGKVPTF

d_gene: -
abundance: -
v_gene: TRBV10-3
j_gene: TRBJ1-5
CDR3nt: TGTGCCATCAGTGACCCCGACCGGGCGCATAGCAATCAGCCCCAGCATTTT
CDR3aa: CAISDPDRAHSNQPQHF

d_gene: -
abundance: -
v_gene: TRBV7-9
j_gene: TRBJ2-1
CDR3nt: TGTGCCAGCAGCTTAGTGGTTGGTGGTAGTGAGCAGTTCTTC
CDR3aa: CASSLVVGGSEQFF

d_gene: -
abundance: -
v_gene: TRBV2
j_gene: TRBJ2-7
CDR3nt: TGTGCCAGCAGACCCCCAGGGGAGGGTCTCGAGCAGTACTTC
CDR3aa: CASRPPGEGLEQYF

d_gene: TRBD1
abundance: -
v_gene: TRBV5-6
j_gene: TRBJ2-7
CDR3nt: TGTGCCAGCTGCCGGGACAGACACTACGAGCAGTACTTC
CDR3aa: CASCRDRHYEQYF

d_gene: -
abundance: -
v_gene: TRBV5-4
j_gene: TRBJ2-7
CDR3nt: TGTGCCAGCAGTTCGGTCAGCTCCTACGAGCAGTACTTC
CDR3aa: CASSSVSSYEQYF

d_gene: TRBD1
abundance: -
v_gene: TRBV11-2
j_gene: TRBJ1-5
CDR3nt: TGTGCCAGCAGCTACGGGACAGGGGGCAGTGATCAGCCCCAGCATTTT
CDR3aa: CASSYGTGGSDQPQHF

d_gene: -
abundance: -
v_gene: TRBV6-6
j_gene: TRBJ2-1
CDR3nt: TGTGCCAGCAGTTACGTATCGGGCAGACCGGGCAATGAGCAGTTCTTC
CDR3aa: CASSYVSGRPGNEQFF

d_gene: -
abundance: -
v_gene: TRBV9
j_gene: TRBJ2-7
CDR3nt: TGTGCCAGCAGCGTAGAGGAGTACTCCTACGAGCAGTACTTC
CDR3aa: CASSVEEYSYEQYF

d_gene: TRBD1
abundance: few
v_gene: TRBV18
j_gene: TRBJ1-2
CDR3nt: TGTGCCAGCGAGGGGACAGCTTATGGCTACACCTTC
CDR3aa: CASEGTAYGYTF

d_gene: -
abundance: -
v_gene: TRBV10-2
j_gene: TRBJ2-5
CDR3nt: TGCGCCAGCAGTAGGAGGGGCGAGACCCAGTACTTC
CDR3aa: CASSRRGETQYF

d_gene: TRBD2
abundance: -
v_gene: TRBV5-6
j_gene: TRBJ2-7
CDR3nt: TGTGCCAGCAGCACGGAGGCTAGCGGGAGGTCCTACGAGCAGTACTTC
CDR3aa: CASSTEASGRSYEQYF

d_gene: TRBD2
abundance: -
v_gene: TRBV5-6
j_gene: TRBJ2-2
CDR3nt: TGTGCCAGCAGCTTGGTAATGCGGGAGACGGTAGGGGAGCTGTTTTTT
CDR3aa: CASSLVMRETVGELFF

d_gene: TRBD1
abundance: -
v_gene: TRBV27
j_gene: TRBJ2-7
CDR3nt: TGTGCCAGCAGCACCGGGACAGGGGCCTACGAGCAGTACTTC
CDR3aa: CASSTGTGAYEQYF

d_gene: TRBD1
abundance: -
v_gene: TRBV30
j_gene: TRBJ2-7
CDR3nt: TGTGCCTGGAGAGGGACAGGGACGTACGAGCAGTACTTC
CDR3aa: CAWRGTGTYEQYF

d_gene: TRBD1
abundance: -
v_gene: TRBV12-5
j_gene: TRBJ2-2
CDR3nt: TGTGCTAGTGGCCCCGACAGGGGTTACACCGGGGAGCTGTTTTTT
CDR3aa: CASGPDRGYTGELFF

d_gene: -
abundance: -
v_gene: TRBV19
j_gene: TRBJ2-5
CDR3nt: TGTGCCAGTAGTATAGTAGGCCAAGAGACCCAGTACTTC
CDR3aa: CASSIVGQETQYF

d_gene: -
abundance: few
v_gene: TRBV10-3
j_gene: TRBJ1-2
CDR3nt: TGTGCCATCAGTGAGTCGACATCCCGCACCTTC
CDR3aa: CAISESTSRTF

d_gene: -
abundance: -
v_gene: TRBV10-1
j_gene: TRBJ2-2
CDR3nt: TGCGCCAGCAGTGATACAGCGAGGAACACCGGGGAGCTGTTTTTT
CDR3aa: CASSDTARNTGELFF

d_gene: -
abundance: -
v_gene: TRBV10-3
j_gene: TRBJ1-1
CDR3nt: TGTGCCATCAGTGGGGACGGCCGTTTGACTGAAGCTTTCTTT
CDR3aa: CAISGDGRLTEAFF

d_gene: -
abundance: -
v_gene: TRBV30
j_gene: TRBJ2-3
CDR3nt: TGTGCCTGGAGTGTCACAGCAGATACGCAGTATTTT
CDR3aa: CAWSVTADTQYF

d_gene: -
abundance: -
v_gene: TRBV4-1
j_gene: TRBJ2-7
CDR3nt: TGCGCCAGCAGCCAACGGGGTGTCACCCCCTACGAGCAGTACTTC
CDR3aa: CASSQRGVTPYEQYF

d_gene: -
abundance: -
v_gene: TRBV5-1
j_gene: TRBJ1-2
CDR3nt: TGCGCCAGCAGCTTGGGGGGGACTAACTATGGCTACACCTTC
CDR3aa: CASSLGGTNYGYTF

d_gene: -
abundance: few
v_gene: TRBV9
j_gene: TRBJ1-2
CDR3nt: TGTGCCAGCAGCGTAGAGAGGGGGAGGGACTATGGCTACACCTTC
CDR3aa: CASSVERGRDYGYTF

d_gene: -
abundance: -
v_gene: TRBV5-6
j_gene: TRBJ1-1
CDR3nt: TGTGCCAGCAGCTTGTTGGAGATCACTGAAGCTTTCTTT
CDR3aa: CASSLLEITEAFF

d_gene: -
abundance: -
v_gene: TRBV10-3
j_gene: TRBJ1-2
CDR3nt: TGTGCCATCAGTGACGGGGGGGACTATGGCTACACCTTC
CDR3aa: CAISDGGDYGYTF

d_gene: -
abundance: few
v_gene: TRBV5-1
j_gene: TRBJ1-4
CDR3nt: TGCGCCAGCTCACGGACCTATGATGAAAAACTGTTTTTT
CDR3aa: CASSRTYDEKLFF

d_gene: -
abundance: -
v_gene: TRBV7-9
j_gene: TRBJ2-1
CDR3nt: TGTGCCAGCAGCCCCGAACAGGGTAGCAGCTACAATGAGCAGTTCTTC
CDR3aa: CASSPEQGSSYNEQFF

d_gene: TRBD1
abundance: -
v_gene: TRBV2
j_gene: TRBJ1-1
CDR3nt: TGTGCCAGCAGTGAAAGGGGGCAGAAAAGGACTGGGCGGACTGAAGCTTTCTTT
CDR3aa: CASSERGQKRTGRTEAFF

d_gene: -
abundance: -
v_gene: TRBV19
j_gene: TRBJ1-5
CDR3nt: TGTGCCAGTAGTATAGACTCAGGGGAGGGCAATCAGCCCCAGCATTTT
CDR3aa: CASSIDSGEGNQPQHF

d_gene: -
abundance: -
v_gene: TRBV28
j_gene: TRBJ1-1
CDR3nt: TGTGCCAGCAGTTTGGACAGCTTGGGGAGGACTGAAGCTTTCTTT
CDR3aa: CASSLDSLGRTEAFF

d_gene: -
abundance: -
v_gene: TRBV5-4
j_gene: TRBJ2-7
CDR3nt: TGTGCCACCCGAGCGGACTTCTCCTACGAGCAGTACTTC
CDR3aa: CATRADFSYEQYF

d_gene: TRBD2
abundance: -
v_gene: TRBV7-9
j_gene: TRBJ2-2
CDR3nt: TGTGCCAGCAGCACGGGAGGTCCCGGGGAGCTGTTTTTT
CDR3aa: CASSTGGPGELFF

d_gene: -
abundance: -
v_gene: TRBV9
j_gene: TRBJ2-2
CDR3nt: TGTGCCAGCAGCGGACGGGCTACGAACACCGGGGAGCTGTTTTTT
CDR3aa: CASSGRATNTGELFF

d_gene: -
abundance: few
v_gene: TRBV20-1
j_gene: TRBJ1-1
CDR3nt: TGCAGTGCTAAAGGGGTCACTGAAGCTTTCTTT
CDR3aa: CSAKGVTEAFF

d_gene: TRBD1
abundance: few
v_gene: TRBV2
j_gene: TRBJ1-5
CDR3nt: TGTGCCAGCAGTGGGACAGGGGGCTTTCAGCCCCAGCATTTT
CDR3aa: CASSGTGGFQPQHF

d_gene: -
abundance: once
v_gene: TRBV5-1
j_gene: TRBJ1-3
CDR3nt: TGCGCCAGCAGCTTGGCCACAGACGGAAACACCATATATTTT
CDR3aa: CASSLATDGNTIYF

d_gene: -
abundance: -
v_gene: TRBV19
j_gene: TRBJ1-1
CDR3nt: TGTGCCAGTAGTGGGGTCCTCTGGTCGAACACTGAAGCTTTCTTT
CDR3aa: CASSGVLWSNTEAFF